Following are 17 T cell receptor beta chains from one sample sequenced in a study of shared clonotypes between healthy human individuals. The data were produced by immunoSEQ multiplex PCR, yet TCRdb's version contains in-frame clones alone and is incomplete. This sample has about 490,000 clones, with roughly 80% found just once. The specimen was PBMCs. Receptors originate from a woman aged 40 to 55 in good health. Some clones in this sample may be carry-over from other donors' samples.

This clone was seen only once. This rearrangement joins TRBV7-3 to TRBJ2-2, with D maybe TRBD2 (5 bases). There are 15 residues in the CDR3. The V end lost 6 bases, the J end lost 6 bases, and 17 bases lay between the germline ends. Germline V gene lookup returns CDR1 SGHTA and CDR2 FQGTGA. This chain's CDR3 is CASSPPAAGAGELFF. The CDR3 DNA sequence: TGTGCCAGCAGTCCACCAGCAGCCGGGGCCGGGGAGCTGTTTTTT. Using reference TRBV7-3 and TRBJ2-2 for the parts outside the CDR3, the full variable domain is GAGVSQTPSNKVTEKGKYVELRCDPISGHTALYWYRQSLGQGPEFLIYFQGTGAADDSGLPNDRFFAVRPEGSVSTLKIQRTERGDSAVYLCASSPPAAGAGELFFGEGSRLTVL.

The CDR3 here is CASSSGTGVSYEQYF. CDR3 sequence (DNA): TGTGCCAGCAGTTCTGGGACAGGGGTCTCCTACGAGCAGTACTTC. The V gene is TRBV27, the J gene TRBJ2-7, with 10 bases identical to TRBD1. The germline V gene has CDR1 MNHEY and CDR2 SMNVEV (reference sequence). V shed 4 bases, J shed 0 bases, and the junction held 3 bases outside the gene matches. CDR3 length: 15 residues.

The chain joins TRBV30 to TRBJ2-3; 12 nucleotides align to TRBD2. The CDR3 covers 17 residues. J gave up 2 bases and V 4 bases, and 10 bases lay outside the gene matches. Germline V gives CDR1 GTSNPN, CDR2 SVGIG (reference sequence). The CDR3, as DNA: TGTGCCTGGACCAACGGACTAGCGGGGACCTTCACAGATACGCAGTATTTT. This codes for CAWTNGLAGTFTDTQYF.

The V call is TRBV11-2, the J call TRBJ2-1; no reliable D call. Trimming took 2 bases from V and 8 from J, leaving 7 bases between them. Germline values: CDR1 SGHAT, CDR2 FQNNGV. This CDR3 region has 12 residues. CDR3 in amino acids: CASSLNEDEQFF. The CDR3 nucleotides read TGTGCCAGCAGCTTAAATGAGGATGAGCAGTTCTTC.

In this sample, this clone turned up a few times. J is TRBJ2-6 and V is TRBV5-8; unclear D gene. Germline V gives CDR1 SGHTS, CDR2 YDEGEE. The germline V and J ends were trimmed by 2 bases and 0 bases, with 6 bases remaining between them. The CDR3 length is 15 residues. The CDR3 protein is CASSFRLSGANVLTF. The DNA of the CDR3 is TGTGCCAGCAGCTTTCGTCTCTCTGGGGCCAACGTCCTGACTTTC. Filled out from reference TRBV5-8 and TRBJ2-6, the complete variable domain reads EAGVTQSPTHLIKTRGQQATLRCSPISGHTSVYWYQQALGLGLQFLLWYDEGEERNRGNFPPRFSGRQFPNYSSELNVNALELEDSALYLCASSFRLSGANVLTFGAGSRLTVL.

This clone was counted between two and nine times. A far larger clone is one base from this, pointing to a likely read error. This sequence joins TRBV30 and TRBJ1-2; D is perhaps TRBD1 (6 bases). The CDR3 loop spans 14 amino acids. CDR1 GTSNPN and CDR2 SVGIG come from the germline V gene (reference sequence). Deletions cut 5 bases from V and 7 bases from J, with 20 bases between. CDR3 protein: CAWGGPSTKAGYTF. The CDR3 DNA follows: TGTGCCTGGGGGGGGCCGAGTACAAAGGCTGGCTACACCTTC.

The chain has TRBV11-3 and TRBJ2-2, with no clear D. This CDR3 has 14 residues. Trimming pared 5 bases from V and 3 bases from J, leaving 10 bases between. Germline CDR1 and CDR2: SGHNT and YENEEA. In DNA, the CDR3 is TGTGCCAGCAGCAAGCGCGGCGACACCGGGGAGCTGTTTTTT. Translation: CASSKRGDTGELFF.

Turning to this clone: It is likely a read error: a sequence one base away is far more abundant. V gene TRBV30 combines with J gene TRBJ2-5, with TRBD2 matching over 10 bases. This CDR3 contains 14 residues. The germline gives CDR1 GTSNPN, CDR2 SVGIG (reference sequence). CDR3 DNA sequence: TGTGCCTGGACTAGCGGGAGCTTTCAGGAGACCAAGTACTTC. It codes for CAWTSGSFQETKYF.

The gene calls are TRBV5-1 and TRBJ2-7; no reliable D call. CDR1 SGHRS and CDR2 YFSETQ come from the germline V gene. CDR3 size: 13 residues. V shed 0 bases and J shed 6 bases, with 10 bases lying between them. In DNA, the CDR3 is TGCGCCAGCAGCTTGGGTCTACTTTCCGAGCAGTACTTC. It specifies CASSLGLLSEQYF.

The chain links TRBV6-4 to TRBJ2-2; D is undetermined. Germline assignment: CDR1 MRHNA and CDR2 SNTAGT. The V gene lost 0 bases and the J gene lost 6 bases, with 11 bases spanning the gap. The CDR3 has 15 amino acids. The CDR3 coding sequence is TGTGCCAGCAGTGACTCTTGGGCCCGCCCCGGGGAGCTGTTTTTT. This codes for CASSDSWARPGELFF.

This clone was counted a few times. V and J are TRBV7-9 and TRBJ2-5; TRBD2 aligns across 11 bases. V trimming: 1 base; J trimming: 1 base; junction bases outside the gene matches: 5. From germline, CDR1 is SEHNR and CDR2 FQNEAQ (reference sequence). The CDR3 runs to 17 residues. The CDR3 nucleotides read TGTGCCAGCAGCTTAGGAGTAGCGGGAGGGCCCCAAGAGACCCAGTACTTC. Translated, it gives CASSLGVAGGPQETQYF.

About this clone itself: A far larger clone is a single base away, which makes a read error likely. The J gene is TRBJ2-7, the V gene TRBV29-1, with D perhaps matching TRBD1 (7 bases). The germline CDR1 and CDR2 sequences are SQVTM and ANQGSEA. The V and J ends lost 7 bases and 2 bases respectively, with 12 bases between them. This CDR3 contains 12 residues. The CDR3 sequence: CSARDRTYEQYF. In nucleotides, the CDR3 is TGCAGCGCGCGGGACAGAACCTACGAGCAGTACTTC.

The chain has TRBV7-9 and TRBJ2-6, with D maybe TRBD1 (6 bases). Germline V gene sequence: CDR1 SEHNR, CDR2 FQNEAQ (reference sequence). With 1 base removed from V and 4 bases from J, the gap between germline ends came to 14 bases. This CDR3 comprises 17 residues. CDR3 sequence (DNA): TGTGCCAGCAGCTTAGTGGGGGCAGGGACCGGGGCCAACGTCCTGACTTTC. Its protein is CASSLVGAGTGANVLTF.

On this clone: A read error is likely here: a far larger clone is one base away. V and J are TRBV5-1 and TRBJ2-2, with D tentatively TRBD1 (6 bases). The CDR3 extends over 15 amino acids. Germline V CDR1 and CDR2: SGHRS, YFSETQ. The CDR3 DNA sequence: TGCGCCAGCAGCTTGATGTCCAGGGACACCAGGGAGCTGTTTTTT. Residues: CASSLMSRDTRELFF.

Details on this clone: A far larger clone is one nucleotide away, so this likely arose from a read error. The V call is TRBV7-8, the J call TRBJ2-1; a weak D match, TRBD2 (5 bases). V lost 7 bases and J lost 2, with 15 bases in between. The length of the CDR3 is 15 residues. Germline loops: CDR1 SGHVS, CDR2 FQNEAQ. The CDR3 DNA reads TGTGCCAGCACGGGATGGCCTGGCGCCTACAATGAGCAGTTCTTC. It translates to CASTGWPGAYNEQFF.

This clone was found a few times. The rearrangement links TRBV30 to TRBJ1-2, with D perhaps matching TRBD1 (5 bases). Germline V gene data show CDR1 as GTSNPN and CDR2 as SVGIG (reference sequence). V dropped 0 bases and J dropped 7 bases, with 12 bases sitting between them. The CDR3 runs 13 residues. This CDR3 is CAWSVTGVGGYTF. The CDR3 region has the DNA TGTGCCTGGAGTGTTACGGGGGTCGGTGGCTACACCTTC.

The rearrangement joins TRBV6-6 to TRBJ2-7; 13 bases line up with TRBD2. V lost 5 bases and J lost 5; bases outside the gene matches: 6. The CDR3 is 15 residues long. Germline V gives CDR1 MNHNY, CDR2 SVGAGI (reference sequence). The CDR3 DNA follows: TGTGCCAGCAGTCCTGGACTAGCGGGAGTTCACGAGCAGTACTTC. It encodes CASSPGLAGVHEQYF.